This T cell receptor beta chain was sequenced in a study of T-cell reconstitution after alpha-beta-depleted transplantation in children. Germline trimming cut 4 bases from V and 1 base from J; bases unmatched to any gene: 5. The CDR3 contains 16 residues. The germline V gene has CDR1 LNHDA and CDR2 SQIVND (reference sequence). The authors prepared the TCRbeta library with unique molecular identifiers. A single record per CDR3 protein comes from TCRdb applying MiXCR to the PCR reads. The data hold 400,000 to 500,000 distinct CDR3 sequences, with under 13% observed a single time. This clonotype was counted between two and nine times.

The chain recombines TRBV19 with TRBJ2-1; 9 bases agree with TRBD2. Sequenced material: PBMCs from the stem cell graft donor, taken from the stem cell graft. The receptor was isolated from a human donor who donated a stem cell graft to a child with acute myeloid leukemia. The CDR3 loop is CASSSTLAGSYNEQFF. The CDR3 nucleotides are TGTGCCAGTAGTAGTACTCTAGCGGGATCCTACAATGAGCAGTTCTTC.